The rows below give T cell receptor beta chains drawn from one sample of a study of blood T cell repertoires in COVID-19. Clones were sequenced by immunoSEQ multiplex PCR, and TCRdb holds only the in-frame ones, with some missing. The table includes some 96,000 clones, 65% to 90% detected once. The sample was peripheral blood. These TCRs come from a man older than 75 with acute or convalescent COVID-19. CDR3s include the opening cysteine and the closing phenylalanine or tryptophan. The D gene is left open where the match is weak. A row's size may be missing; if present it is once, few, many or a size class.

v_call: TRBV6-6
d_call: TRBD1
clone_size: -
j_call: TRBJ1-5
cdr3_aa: CASSRFGTGGNNQPQHF
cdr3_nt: TGTGCCAGCAGTCGATTCGGGACAGGGGGAAACAATCAGCCCCAGCATTTT

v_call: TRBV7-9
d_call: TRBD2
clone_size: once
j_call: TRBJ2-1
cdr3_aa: CASSLAAGGITHEQFF
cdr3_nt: TGTGCCAGCAGCTTAGCGGCGGGAGGGATAACACATGAGCAGTTCTTC

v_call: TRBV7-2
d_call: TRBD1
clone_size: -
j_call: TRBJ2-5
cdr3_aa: CASSLTGGDQETQYF
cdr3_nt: TGTGCCAGCAGCTTGACAGGGGGCGATCAAGAGACCCAGTACTTC

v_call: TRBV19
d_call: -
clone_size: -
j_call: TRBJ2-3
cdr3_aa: CASSAQVGTQYF
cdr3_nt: TGTGCCAGTAGTGCCCAGGTGGGTACGCAGTATTTT

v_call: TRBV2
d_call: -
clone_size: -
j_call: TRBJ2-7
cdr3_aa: CASSEVAGWKEQYF
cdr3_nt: TGTGCCAGCAGTGAAGTGGCGGGCTGGAAGGAGCAGTACTTC

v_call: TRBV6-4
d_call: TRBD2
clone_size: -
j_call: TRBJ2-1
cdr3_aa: CASSPGLAGGGPNNEQFF
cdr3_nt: TGTGCCAGCAGTCCTGGACTAGCGGGAGGGGGCCCCAACAATGAGCAGTTCTTC

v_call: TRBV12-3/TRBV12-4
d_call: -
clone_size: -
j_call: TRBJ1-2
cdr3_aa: CASSRANYGYTF
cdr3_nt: TGTGCCAGCAGTCGAGCTAACTATGGCTACACCTTC

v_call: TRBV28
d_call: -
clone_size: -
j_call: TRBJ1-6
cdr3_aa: CASSRQRLALHF
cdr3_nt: TGTGCCAGCAGCCGACAGCGCTTGGCCCTCCACTTT

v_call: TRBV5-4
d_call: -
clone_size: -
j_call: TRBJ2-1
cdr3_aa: CASSLSRGIQNEQFF
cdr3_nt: TGTGCCAGCAGCTTGAGCAGGGGTATACAGAATGAGCAGTTCTTC

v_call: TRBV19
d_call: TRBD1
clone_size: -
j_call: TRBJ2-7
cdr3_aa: CASSMAGGAREQYF
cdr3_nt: TGTGCCAGTAGTATGGCAGGGGGCGCGAGGGAGCAGTACTTC

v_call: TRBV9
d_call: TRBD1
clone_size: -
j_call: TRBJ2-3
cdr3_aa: CASSTYPGQGNPDTQYF
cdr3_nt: TGTGCCAGCAGCACTTATCCGGGACAGGGGAACCCAGATACGCAGTATTTT

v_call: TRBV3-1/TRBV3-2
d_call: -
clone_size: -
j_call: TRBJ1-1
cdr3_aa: CASSPDMGLSIPSAEAFF
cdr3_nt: TGTGCCAGCAGCCCAGATATGGGACTATCGATCCCTTCTGCTGAAGCTTTCTTT

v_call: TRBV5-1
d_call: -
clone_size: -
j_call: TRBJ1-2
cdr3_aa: CASSFEGAGYTF
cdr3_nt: TGCGCCAGCAGCTTTGAAGGGGCCGGCTACACCTTC

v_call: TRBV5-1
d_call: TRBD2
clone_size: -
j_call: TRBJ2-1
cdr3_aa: CASTRTSGIPNEQFF
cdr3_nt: TGCGCCAGCACTAGGACTAGCGGGATTCCCAATGAGCAGTTCTTC

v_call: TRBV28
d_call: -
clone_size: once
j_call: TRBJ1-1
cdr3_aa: CASNIGGPNTEAFF
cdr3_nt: TGTGCCAGCAACATCGGAGGACCGAACACTGAAGCTTTCTTT

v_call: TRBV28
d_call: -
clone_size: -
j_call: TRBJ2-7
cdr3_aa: CASSRSYEQYF
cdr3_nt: TGTGCCAGCTCTCGTTCCTACGAGCAGTACTTC

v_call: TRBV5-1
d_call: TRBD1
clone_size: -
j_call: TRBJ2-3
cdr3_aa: CASSLIGGGTDTQYF
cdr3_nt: TGCGCCAGCAGCTTGATAGGGGGCGGCACAGATACGCAGTATTTT

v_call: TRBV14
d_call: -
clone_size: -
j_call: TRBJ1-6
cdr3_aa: CASSQDVRQLPLHF
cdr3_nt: TGTGCCAGCAGCCAAGATGTGAGGCAACTGCCCCTCCACTTT

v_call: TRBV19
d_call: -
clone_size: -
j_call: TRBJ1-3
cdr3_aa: CASSIGGAGNTIYF
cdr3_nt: TGTGCCAGTAGTATTGGGGGGGCCGGAAACACCATATATTTT

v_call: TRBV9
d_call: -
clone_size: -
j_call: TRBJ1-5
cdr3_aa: CASSRGGAPQHF
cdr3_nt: TGTGCCAGCAGCCGAGGAGGGGCGCCCCAGCATTTT

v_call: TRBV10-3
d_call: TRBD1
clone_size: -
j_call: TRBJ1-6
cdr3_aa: CAISESSTGSSPLHF
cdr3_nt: TGTGCCATCAGTGAGTCCTCGACAGGGAGTTCACCCCTCCACTTT

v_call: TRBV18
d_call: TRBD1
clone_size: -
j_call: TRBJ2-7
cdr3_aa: CASSLNTGEGDEQYF
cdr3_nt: TGTGCCAGCTCCCTAAATACAGGGGAAGGCGACGAGCAGTACTTC

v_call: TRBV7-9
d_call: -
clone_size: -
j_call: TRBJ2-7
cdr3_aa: CASSFDSSYEQYF
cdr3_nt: TGTGCCAGCAGCTTTGACAGTTCCTACGAGCAGTACTTC

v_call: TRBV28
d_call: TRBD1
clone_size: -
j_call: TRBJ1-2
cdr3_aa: CASIIQGGNYGYTF
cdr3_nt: TGTGCCAGCATTATACAGGGGGGAAACTATGGCTACACCTTC

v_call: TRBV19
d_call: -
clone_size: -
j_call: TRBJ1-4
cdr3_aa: CASSILGANEKLFF
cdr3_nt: TGTGCCAGTAGTATTCTGGGAGCTAATGAAAAACTGTTTTTT

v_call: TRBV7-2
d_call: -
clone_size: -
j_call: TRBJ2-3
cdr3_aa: CASSSGGRADTQYF
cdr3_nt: TGTGCCAGCAGCTCGGGGGGCAGGGCGGATACGCAGTATTTT

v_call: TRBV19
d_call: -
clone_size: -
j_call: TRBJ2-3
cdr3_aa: CASTPRTAGDTQYF
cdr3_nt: TGTGCCAGTACCCCCCGGACTGCCGGAGATACGCAGTATTTT

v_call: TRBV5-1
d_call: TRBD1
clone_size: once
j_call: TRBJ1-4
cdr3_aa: CASSKDRVREKLFF
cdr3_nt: TGCGCCAGCAGCAAGGACAGGGTACGGGAAAAACTGTTTTTT

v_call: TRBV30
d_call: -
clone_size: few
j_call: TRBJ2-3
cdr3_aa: CAWSVLVTDTQYF
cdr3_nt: TGTGCCTGGAGTGTGCTAGTTACAGATACGCAGTATTTT

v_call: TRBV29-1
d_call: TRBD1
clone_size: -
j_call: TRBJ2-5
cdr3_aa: CSVRDRGSGETQYF
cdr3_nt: TGCAGCGTCCGGGACAGGGGATCAGGAGAGACCCAGTACTTC

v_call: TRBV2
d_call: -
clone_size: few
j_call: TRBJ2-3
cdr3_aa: CASSVSTDTQYF
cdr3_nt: TGTGCCAGCAGTGTAAGCACAGATACGCAGTATTTT

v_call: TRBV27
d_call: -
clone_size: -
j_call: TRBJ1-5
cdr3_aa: CASSLTGGNQPQHF
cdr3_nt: TGTGCCAGCAGTTTAACGGGGGGCAATCAGCCCCAGCATTTT

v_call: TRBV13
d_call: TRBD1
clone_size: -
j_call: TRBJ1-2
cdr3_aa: CASSSRTGSRGRYGYTF
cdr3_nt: TGTGCCAGCAGCTCCAGGACAGGTAGTCGAGGCCGCTATGGCTACACCTTC

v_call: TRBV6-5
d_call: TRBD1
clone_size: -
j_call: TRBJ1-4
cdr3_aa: CASSYGQGGEKLFF
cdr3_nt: TGTGCCAGCAGTTACGGACAGGGCGGGGAAAAACTGTTTTTT

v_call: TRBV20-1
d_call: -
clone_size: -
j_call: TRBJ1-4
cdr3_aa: CSARVERKLFF
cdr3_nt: TGCAGTGCTAGAGTAGAAAGAAAACTGTTTTTT

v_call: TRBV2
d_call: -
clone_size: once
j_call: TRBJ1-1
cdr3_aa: CACNRNRNTEAFF
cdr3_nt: TGTGCCTGTAACCGGAACAGGAACACTGAAGCTTTCTTT

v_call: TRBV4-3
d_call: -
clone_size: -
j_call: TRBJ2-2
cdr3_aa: CASSRDLGGGTGELFF
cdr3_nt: TGCGCCAGCAGCCGTGACCTAGGGGGGGGCACCGGGGAGCTGTTTTTT

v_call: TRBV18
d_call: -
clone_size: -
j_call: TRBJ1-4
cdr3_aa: CASSPGRTNEKLFF
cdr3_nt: TGTGCCAGCTCACCAGGGAGAACTAATGAAAAACTGTTTTTT